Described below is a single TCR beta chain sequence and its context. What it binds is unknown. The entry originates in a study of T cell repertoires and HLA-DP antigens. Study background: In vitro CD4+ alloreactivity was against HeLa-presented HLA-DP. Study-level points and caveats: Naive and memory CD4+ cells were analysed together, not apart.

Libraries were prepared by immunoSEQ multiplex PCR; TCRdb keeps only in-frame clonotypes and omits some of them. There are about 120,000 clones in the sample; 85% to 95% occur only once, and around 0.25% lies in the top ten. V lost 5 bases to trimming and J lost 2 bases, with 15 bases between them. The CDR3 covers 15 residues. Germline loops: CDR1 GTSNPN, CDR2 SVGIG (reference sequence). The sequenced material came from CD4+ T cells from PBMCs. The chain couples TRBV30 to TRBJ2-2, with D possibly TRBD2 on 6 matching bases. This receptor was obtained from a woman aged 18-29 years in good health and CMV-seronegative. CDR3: CAWARGGSNTGELFF. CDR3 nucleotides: TGTGCCTGGGCGAGAGGAGGGTCAAACACCGGGGAGCTGTTTTTT. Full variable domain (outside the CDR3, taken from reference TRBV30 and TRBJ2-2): SQTIHQWPATLVQPVGSPLSLECTVEGTSNPNLYWYRQAAGRGLQLLFYSVGIGQISSEVPQNLSASRPQDRQFILSSKKLLLSDSGFYLCAWARGGSNTGELFFGEGSRLTVL.